The clone carrying this T cell receptor (beta chain) was observed a handful of times. The entry originates in a study of tumor-infiltrating lymphocytes in oesophageal squamous cell carcinoma. The CDR3 length is 13 residues. V was pared by 0 bases and J by 9 bases, with 9 bases between. Per the germline V gene, CDR1 is MNHEY and CDR2 is SVGAGI. TCRdb re-analysed the PCR reads in MiXCR, keeping a single row per CDR3 protein. The repertoire has some 22,000 distinct CDR3 sequences, about 35% of them found once; the top ten carry 9.5% to 13%. The rearrangement joins TRBV6-5 to TRBJ2-4, with D perhaps matching TRBD1 (5 bases). This TCR derives from a male donor with esophageal squamous cell carcinoma. What was sequenced was esophageal tumor tissue. As DNA, the CDR3 is TGTGCCAGCAGTTACTCAGGGGTGGCCATTCAGTACTTC. Translation gives CASSYSGVAIQYF.